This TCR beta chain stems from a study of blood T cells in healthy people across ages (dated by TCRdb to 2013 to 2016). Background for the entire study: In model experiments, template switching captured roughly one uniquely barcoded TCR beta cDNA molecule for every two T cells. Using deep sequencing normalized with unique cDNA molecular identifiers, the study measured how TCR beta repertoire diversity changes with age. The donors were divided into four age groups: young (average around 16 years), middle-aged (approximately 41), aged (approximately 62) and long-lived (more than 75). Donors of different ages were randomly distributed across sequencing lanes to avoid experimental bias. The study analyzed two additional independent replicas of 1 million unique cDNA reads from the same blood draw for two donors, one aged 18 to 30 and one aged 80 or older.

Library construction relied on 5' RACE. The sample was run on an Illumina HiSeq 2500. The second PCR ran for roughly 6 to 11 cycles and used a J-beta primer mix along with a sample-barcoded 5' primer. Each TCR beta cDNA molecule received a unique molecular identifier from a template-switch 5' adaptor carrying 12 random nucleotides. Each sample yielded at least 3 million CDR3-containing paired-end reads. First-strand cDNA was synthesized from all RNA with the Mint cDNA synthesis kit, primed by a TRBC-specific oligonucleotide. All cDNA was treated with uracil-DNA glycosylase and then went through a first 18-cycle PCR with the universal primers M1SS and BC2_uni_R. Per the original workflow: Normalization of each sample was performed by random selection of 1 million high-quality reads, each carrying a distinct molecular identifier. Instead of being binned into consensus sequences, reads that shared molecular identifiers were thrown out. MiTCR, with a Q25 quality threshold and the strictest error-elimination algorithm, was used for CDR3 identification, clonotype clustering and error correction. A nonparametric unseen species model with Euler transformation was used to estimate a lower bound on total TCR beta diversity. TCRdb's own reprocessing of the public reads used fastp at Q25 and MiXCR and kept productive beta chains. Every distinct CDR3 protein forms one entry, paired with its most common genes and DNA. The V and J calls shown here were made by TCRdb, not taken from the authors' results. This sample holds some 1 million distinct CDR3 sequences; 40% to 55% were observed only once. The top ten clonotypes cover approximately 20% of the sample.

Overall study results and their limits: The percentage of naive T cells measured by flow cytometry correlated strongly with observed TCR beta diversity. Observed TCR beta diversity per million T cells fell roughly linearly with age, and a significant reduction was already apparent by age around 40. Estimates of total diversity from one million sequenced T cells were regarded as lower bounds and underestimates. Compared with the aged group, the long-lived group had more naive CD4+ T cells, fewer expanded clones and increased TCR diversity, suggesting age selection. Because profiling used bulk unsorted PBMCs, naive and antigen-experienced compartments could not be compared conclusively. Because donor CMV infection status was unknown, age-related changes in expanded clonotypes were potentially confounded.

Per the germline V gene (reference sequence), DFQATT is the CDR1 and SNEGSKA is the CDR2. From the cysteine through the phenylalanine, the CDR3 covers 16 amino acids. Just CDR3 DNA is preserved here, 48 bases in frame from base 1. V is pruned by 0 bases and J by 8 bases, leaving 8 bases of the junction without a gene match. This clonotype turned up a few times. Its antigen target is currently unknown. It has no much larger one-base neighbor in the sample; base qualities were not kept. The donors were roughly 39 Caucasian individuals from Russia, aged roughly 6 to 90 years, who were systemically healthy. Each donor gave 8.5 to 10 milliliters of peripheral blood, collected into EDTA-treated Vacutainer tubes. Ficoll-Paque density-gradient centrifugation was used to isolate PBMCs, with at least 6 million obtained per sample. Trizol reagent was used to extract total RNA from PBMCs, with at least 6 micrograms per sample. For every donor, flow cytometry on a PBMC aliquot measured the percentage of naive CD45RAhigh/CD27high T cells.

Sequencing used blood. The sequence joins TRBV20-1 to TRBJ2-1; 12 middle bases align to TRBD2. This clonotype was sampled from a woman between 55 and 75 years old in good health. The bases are TGCAGTGCTAGAGAGCTAGCGGGAGGGCCTATCTATGAGCAGTTCTTC. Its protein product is CSARELAGGPIYEQFF.